The rows below give T cell receptor beta chains drawn from one sample of a study of CD4 T cells in relation to SARS-CoV-2 and coronaviruses. Sequenced by immunoSEQ multiplex PCR; TCRdb stores in-frame clones only, minus some. Of about 30,000 clones detected, about 76% appear once; the ten largest clones hold nearly 3.5%. No antigen is known for these receptors. The material sequenced was memory CD4+ T cells from PBMCs, cultured in vitro. The receptors here all came from an adult with COVID-19. CDR3s include the opening cysteine and the closing phenylalanine or tryptophan. D genes are given only for firm matches. Where a row states a size, it is once, few, many or the class of an expanded clone; other rows omit it.

size: -
D: -
V: TRBV10-1
J: TRBJ2-3
DNA: TGCGCCAGCAGTGACCCCCGGCGGGGCACAGATACGCAGTATTTT
CDR3: CASSDPRRGTDTQYF

size: -
D: -
V: TRBV7-9
J: TRBJ1-4
DNA: TGTGCCAGCAGCTTAGGCACGGGGGCCGGAACTAATGAAAAACTGTTTTTT
CDR3: CASSLGTGAGTNEKLFF

size: -
D: -
V: TRBV9
J: TRBJ1-1
DNA: TGTGCCAGCAGCGTAGTGGGGACGATGAACACTGAAGCTTTCTTT
CDR3: CASSVVGTMNTEAFF

size: -
D: -
V: TRBV15
J: TRBJ2-4
DNA: TGTGCCACCAGCAGAGATTTGTCCCTAGCCAAAAACATTCAGTACTTC
CDR3: CATSRDLSLAKNIQYF

size: -
D: -
V: TRBV5-1
J: TRBJ2-1
DNA: TGCGCCAGCAGCCTGGACTGGTACAATGAGCAGTTCTTC
CDR3: CASSLDWYNEQFF

size: -
D: -
V: TRBV6-5
J: TRBJ2-7
DNA: TGTGCCAGCAGTTTAGCCAGCCGAAGTAACGAGCAGTACTTC
CDR3: CASSLASRSNEQYF

size: few
D: -
V: TRBV28
J: TRBJ1-5
DNA: TGTGCCAGCAGTTTAGAAGAGCAGTGGAATCAGCCCCAGCATTTT
CDR3: CASSLEEQWNQPQHF

size: -
D: TRBD2
V: TRBV27
J: TRBJ2-1
DNA: TGTGCCAGCAGTGAGGAAGGCGGGAGCTCCTACAATGAGCAGTTCTTC
CDR3: CASSEEGGSSYNEQFF

size: -
D: TRBD1
V: TRBV10-1
J: TRBJ2-3
DNA: TGCGCCAGCGGGGACAGCTCCACAGATACGCAGTATTTT
CDR3: CASGDSSTDTQYF

size: -
D: -
V: TRBV5-1
J: TRBJ2-2
DNA: TGCGCCAGCAGCCAGGGCGACACCGGGGAGCTGTTTTTT
CDR3: CASSQGDTGELFF

size: -
D: -
V: TRBV7-8
J: TRBJ2-6
DNA: TGTGCCAGCAGCCGCACGGTTAGAGTCTCCGGGGCCAACGTCCTGACTTTC
CDR3: CASSRTVRVSGANVLTF

size: once
D: TRBD2
V: TRBV27
J: TRBJ2-3
DNA: TGTGCCAGCAGTTTAGGCGGGAGGGCCGTAGATACGCAGTATTTT
CDR3: CASSLGGRAVDTQYF

size: -
D: -
V: TRBV24-1
J: TRBJ2-5
DNA: TGTGCCACCAGAACCCTAGAGACCCAGTACTTC
CDR3: CATRTLETQYF

size: -
D: -
V: TRBV14
J: TRBJ2-7
DNA: TGTGCCAGCAGCCAAGCGTTCGGCCCTACTTCCTACGAGCAGTACTTC
CDR3: CASSQAFGPTSYEQYF

size: -
D: -
V: TRBV24-1
J: TRBJ2-5
DNA: TGTGCCACCAGTCGGTCAGGAGGGCAAGAGACCCAGTACTTC
CDR3: CATSRSGGQETQYF

size: -
D: -
V: TRBV15
J: TRBJ2-4
DNA: TGTGCCACCAGCAGCCCCTTGGAGGTAAACATTCAGTACTTC
CDR3: CATSSPLEVNIQYF

size: once
D: TRBD1
V: TRBV3-1/TRBV3-2
J: TRBJ1-1
DNA: TGTGCCAGCAGCCATCGACAGGGTAATTCGAGGTACACTGAAGCTTTCTTT
CDR3: CASSHRQGNSRYTEAFF

size: -
D: TRBD2
V: TRBV3-1/TRBV3-2
J: TRBJ2-1
DNA: TGTGCCAGCAGCCAACGTTCCACTAGCGTGTTTTACAATGAGCAGTTCTTC
CDR3: CASSQRSTSVFYNEQFF

size: few
D: TRBD1
V: TRBV7-9
J: TRBJ2-1
DNA: TGTGCCAGCAGCCCAGGGGGACAGGATATCAATGAGCAGTTCTTC
CDR3: CASSPGGQDINEQFF

size: -
D: TRBD2
V: TRBV20-1
J: TRBJ2-7
DNA: TGCAGTGCTAGTGGGACTAGCGGGACCCCCTACGAGCAGTACTTC
CDR3: CSASGTSGTPYEQYF

size: -
D: -
V: TRBV29-1
J: TRBJ2-7
DNA: TGCAGCGTTGAAGAGGTCTCTCGGGGCGAGCAGTACTTC
CDR3: CSVEEVSRGEQYF

size: -
D: -
V: TRBV3-1/TRBV3-2
J: TRBJ2-3
DNA: TGTGCCAGCAGCCAGTCCCTCGGCACAGATACGCAGTATTTT
CDR3: CASSQSLGTDTQYF

size: few
D: TRBD1
V: TRBV7-9
J: TRBJ1-4
DNA: TGTGCCAGCAGCCTCTGGGACAGGGCTAATGAAAAACTGTTTTTT
CDR3: CASSLWDRANEKLFF

size: -
D: -
V: TRBV7-9
J: TRBJ2-7
DNA: TGTGCCAGCAGCCTTCCTACTCAGTGGGGCGGGGACCCACCCGAGCAGTACTTC
CDR3: CASSLPTQWGGDPPEQYF

size: -
D: -
V: TRBV15
J: TRBJ2-7
DNA: TGTGCCACCCGACCAGGGTCAGGGGTATTCGAGCAGTACTTC
CDR3: CATRPGSGVFEQYF

size: -
D: -
V: TRBV5-1
J: TRBJ1-2
DNA: TGCGCCAGCAGCACAGGGACGGCCCAAGGCTACACCTTC
CDR3: CASSTGTAQGYTF

size: -
D: -
V: TRBV3-1/TRBV3-2
J: TRBJ1-2
DNA: TGTGCCAGCAGCCCACGTCAAGGCAGCTATGGCTACACCTTC
CDR3: CASSPRQGSYGYTF

size: few
D: -
V: TRBV29-1
J: TRBJ1-4
DNA: TGCAGCGTTGAAGATCAGGGGGAAAAACTGTTTTTT
CDR3: CSVEDQGEKLFF

size: -
D: TRBD1
V: TRBV3-1/TRBV3-2
J: TRBJ1-6
DNA: TGTGCCAGCAGCCAAGTCCACTCGACAGGGAAGATTAATTCACCCCTCCACTTT
CDR3: CASSQVHSTGKINSPLHF

size: -
D: -
V: TRBV5-6
J: TRBJ2-1
DNA: TGTGCCAGCAGCTTGAGATGGGGGTCCTACAATGAGCAGTTCTTC
CDR3: CASSLRWGSYNEQFF

size: -
D: -
V: TRBV7-2
J: TRBJ2-7
DNA: TGTGCCAGCAGCCAAACCGGGACTCATCTCGAGCAGTACTTC
CDR3: CASSQTGTHLEQYF